The 18 T cell receptor beta chains in this list originate from one sample, sequenced in a study of breast tumors, draining lymph nodes, adjacent tissues. TCRdb re-called the multiplex PCR reads with MiXCR, one entry per CDR3 protein. The repertoire holds approximately 130,000 distinct CDR3 sequences, with 21% as singletons. Axillary draining lymph nodes of breast cancer patients supplied the node samples. The sample consisted of axillary lymph node tissue. The receptors derive from a female donor with breast cancer. Some clones in this sample may be carry-over from other donors' samples.

This clonotype was counted many times. The CDR3 bases are TGTGCCACCAGCAGGAGGACTAATCTCAATGAGCAGTTCTTC. As protein: CATSRRTNLNEQFF. The V gene is TRBV15, the J gene TRBJ2-1; maybe TRBD2 (6 bases). The germline V gene encodes CDR1 LNHNV and CDR2 YYDKDF (reference sequence). The CDR3 spans 14 residues. V gave up 3 bases and J gave up 6 bases, with 12 bases separating them.

This clonotype was seen ten or more times. The V gene is TRBV18, the J gene TRBJ1-2; a possible D gene is TRBD1 (5 bases). With 0 bases removed from V and 8 bases from J, the gap between germline ends came to 16 bases. Germline assignment: CDR1 KGHSH and CDR2 LQKENI. This CDR3 comprises 15 residues. The CDR3 DNA reads as TGTGCCAGCTCACCACCGGCGAGACAGAGCCGCGGCTACACCTTC. Translated, it gives CASSPPARQSRGYTF.

This clonotype has at least ten counts. The genes are TRBV12-3 or TRBV12-4 and TRBJ2-1; no reliable D call. V was cut by 3 bases and J by 7 bases, with 10 bases left in between. The CDR3 sequence is 13 residues long. CDR3 sequence reads: CASSFSGANEQFF. The CDR3 nucleotides are TGTGCCAGCAGTTTTTCAGGTGCGAATGAGCAGTTCTTC.

Remarks on this clonotype: A single base separates this from a much larger clone, so it may be a read error. This CDR3 fails to terminate in the conserved phenylalanine or tryptophan, so it likely reflects a read error. V usage is TRBV19 and J usage is TRBJ2-1, with 9 bases fitting TRBD1. Trimming at V came to 5 bases and at J to 6 bases, leaving 8 bases not matched to a gene. The CDR3 has 15 residues. From germline, CDR1 is LNHDA and CDR2 SQIVND (reference sequence). CDR3 bases: TGTGCCAGTAGTGTCCGGGACAGGGTCATCAATGAGCAGTTCTCC. Translating it yields CASSVRDRVINEQFS.

This clonotype was picked up many times. CDR3 bases: TGTGCCTGGAGTGTAGACGGGTACTATGGCTACACCTTC. Translation: CAWSVDGYYGYTF. The chain links TRBV30 to TRBJ1-2; no reliable D call. Germline-derived CDR1 and CDR2 are GTSNPN and SVGIG (reference sequence). The ends were cut back, 0 bases at V and 3 bases at J, with 8 bases in the middle. The CDR3 has 13 amino acids.

As for this clonotype: It is unclear where the CDR3 begins or ends on the DNA, so no DNA is shown, and the CDR3 is as TCRdb lists it. The chain is built from TRBV28 and TRBJ1-2; the DNA was not compared with TRBD1, the D call given in the table. Germline CDR1 MDHEN, CDR2 SYDVKM. The CDR3 region is 16 residues in length, termini included. CDR3 region: CASSFLWGQGIGGCTF.

This clonotype has at least ten counts. J is TRBJ2-2 and V is TRBV2; D not resolved. This CDR3 contains 16 residues. V was clipped by 3 bases and J by 2 bases, with 13 bases between them. Germline V gene sequence: CDR1 SNHLY, CDR2 FYNNEI. Here the CDR3 DNA reads TGTGCCAGCAGTGAGTTCGCGTCAATCAACACCGGGGAGCTGTTTTTT. This translates into CASSEFASINTGELFF.

This clonotype was observed a handful of times. The junction does not match germline at one end; this may be a read error. The chain has TRBV12-3 or TRBV12-4 and TRBJ2-1; 10 bases line up with TRBD2. This CDR3 has 15 residues. The DNA for the CDR3 is TGTGCCAGCAGAATTTCTAGCGGGAGTATGTATGAGCAGCTCTTC. This gives the protein CASRISSGSMYEQLF.

This clonotype came up many times. The chain combines TRBV7-8 with TRBJ2-3, with 9 bases matching TRBD1. CDR1 SGHVS and CDR2 FQNEAQ come from the germline V gene. The CDR3 is 15 amino acids. V dropped 5 bases and J dropped 3; count of bases not matched to a gene: 6. Here the CDR3 reads CASSLGTGRTDTQYF. Written as DNA, the CDR3 is TGTGCCAGCAGCCTTGGGACAGGGAGAACAGATACGCAGTATTTT.

On this clonotype itself: This clone may be a read error of a much larger clone one base away. The chain has TRBV2 and TRBJ1-2; D is unclear. The V gene's germline CDR1 is SNHLY and CDR2 FYNNEI. V lost 6 bases and J lost 6, with 14 bases in between. This CDR3 spans 13 amino acids. CDR3 region: CASRVRASHGYTF. The CDR3 nucleotides are TGTGCCAGCAGGGTGAGGGCTAGCCATGGCTACACCTTC.

The J gene is TRBJ1-4, the V gene TRBV28; 7 bases agree with TRBD1. The germline V gene has CDR1 MDHEN and CDR2 SYDVKM. The V gene end was trimmed by 8 bases and the J gene end by 3 bases; junction bases not matched to a gene: 9. The CDR3 length is 15 residues. CDR3 residues: CASSFQGTANEKLFF. CDR3 in DNA: TGTGCCAGCTCCTTTCAGGGGACAGCTAATGAAAAACTGTTTTTT.

The sample holds one count of this clonotype. Given a much more abundant clone one base away, this may be a read error. The genes are TRBV6-1 and TRBJ2-7; 11 positions match TRBD1. Germline CDR1 reads MNHNS; CDR2 reads SASEGT. CDR3 size: 14 residues. V shed 9 bases, J shed 6 bases, and the junction held 10 bases outside the gene matches. DNA of the CDR3: TGTGCCAGAGGTCTGGACAGGGGGCTTTGCGAGCAGTACTTC. This codes for CARGLDRGLCEQYF.

The J gene is TRBJ1-5, the V gene TRBV20-1; 8 bases are a match to TRBD1. The assigned J gene may be wrong: the sequence end matches TRBJ2-3 better. This CDR3 comprises 15 residues. The V gene's germline CDR1 is DFQATT and CDR2 SNEGSKA (reference sequence). The CDR3 here is CSVPTGVNDNQPQYF. CDR3 bases: TGCAGTGTTCCGACAGGGGTAAACGACAATCAGCCCCAGTATTTT.

In regard to this clonotype: This may stem from a read error, because a much larger clone lies one nucleotide away. The conserved phenylalanine or tryptophan normally closing the CDR3 is absent here, so this likely arose from a read error. Here the CDR3 reads CASSLAVGVPYNEQFL. CDR3 in DNA: TGCGCCAGCAGCTTGGCAGTCGGAGTCCCCTACAATGAGCAGTTCCTC. The V and J genes are TRBV5-1 and TRBJ2-1; D ambiguous. The germline V and J ends were trimmed by 0 bases and 2 bases, with 12 bases remaining between them. There are 16 residues in the CDR3. Germline V gene data show CDR1 as SGHRS and CDR2 as YFSETQ.

This clonotype was seen at least ten times. This chain connects TRBV30 to TRBJ2-3; 13 nucleotides line up with TRBD2. The CDR3 covers 15 residues. Germline V gene sequence: CDR1 GTSNPN, CDR2 SVGIG (reference sequence). The ends lost 2 bases at V and 6 bases at J; junction bases unmatched: 5. The CDR3 nucleotides are TGTGCCTGGAGTCATGGGACTAGCGGGATGGATACGCAGTATTTT. Protein sequence: CAWSHGTSGMDTQYF. The full variable domain, rest sourced from reference TRBV30 and TRBJ2-3, is SQTIHQWPATLVQPVGSPLSLECTVEGTSNPNLYWYRQAAGRGLQLLFYSVGIGQISSEVPQNLSASRPQDRQFILSSKKLLLSDSGFYLCAWSHGTSGMDTQYFGPGTRLTVL.

The table lists this clonotype with a count of one. The V and J genes are TRBV5-1 and TRBJ2-3; perhaps TRBD2 as D (5 bases). There are 12 residues in the CDR3. V lost 2 bases, J lost 8 bases, and 9 bases lay in between. The V gene's germline CDR1 is SGHRS and CDR2 YFSETQ. The CDR3 spells CASSFPGGTQYF. CDR3 coding DNA: TGCGCCAGCAGCTTTCCTGGAGGTACGCAGTATTTT.

This clonotype was counted ten times or more. The V and J genes are TRBV7-9 and TRBJ2-1, with 15 bases lining up with TRBD2. CDR1 and CDR2 from the germline V gene are SEHNR and FQNEAQ (reference sequence). With 0 bases clipped from V and 1 base from J, the junction kept 4 bases outside the gene matches. The CDR3 loop spans 19 amino acids. The CDR3 loop is CASSLAPGTSGRSYNEQFF. The CDR3 DNA follows: TGTGCCAGCAGCTTAGCACCCGGGACTAGCGGGAGGTCCTACAATGAGCAGTTCTTC.

This clonotype was counted ten times or more. V usage is TRBV11-2 and J usage is TRBJ2-7, with 10 bases that match TRBD1. CDR3 length: 14 residues. Trimming removed 1 base from V and 5 bases from J; junction bases left unmatched: 2. Per the germline V gene, CDR1 is SGHAT and CDR2 is FQNNGV. This CDR3 reads CASSLAGTGDEQYF. In DNA form, the CDR3 reads TGTGCCAGCAGCTTAGCTGGGACAGGGGACGAGCAGTACTTC.